This T cell receptor beta chain originates from a study of OX40 agonist ivuxolimab in advanced cancers. Study context: Past anti-PD-1, anti-PD-L1 or anti-CTLA-4 therapy was accepted, and 30% to 50% had received some.

With V trimmed by 3 bases and J by 3 bases, 6 bases remained unmatched. This CDR3 has 15 amino acids. Germline V CDR1 and CDR2: SNHLY, FYNNEI. Only in-frame clones appear in the TCRdb table, and some are missing; sequencing was by immunoSEQ multiplex PCR. The sample has about 68,000 clones, 65% to 90% seen once; the top ten hold 1.4%. Study outcomes and limitations: Clones of CD4+ and CD8+ blood T cells grew by week 6 at doses of 0.1 to 3.0 mg/kg.

This clone was seen a single time. Its antigen is still unknown. This receptor was taken from an adult with an advanced solid tumor such as melanoma, head and neck, liver or kidney cancer. The chain recombines TRBV2 with TRBJ2-5; 8 bases are a match to TRBD1. Sample: CD4+ or CD8+ T cells sorted from blood, taken in a trial of the OX40 agonist ivuxolimab. DNA of the CDR3: TGTGCCAGCAGTGAGCGGACAGGGCGGGAAGAGACCCAGTACTTC. Its protein product is CASSERTGREETQYF.